This T cell receptor (beta chain) was identified during a study of blood T cell repertoires in COVID-19. Whole-study context: Collection of acute and convalescent COVID-19 samples took place in the United States, Italy and Spain.

The V segment lost 5 bases and the J segment 6 bases; nucleotides outside the gene matches: 4. The germline gives CDR1 SGHVS, CDR2 FNYEAQ. CDR3 size: 14 residues. In the authors' workflow: Estimation of nucleated cell counts was performed using reference gene primer amplification. Repertoires were generated with immunoSEQ multiplex PCR, while TCRdb's copy carries only in-frame clones and drops some. V and J calls and clone size are as listed in that table; D and trimming were resolved from the DNA. The sample gives about 160,000 clones, 70% to 85% of which show up once; 7% is in the top ten. Patients of the Seattle cohort, enrolled during active infection, were followed longitudinally.

This sequence joins TRBV7-6 and TRBJ2-3, with TRBD1 matching over 11 bases. This receptor was taken from a woman aged 40-49 years with COVID-19, enrolled during active disease. Sequenced: peripheral blood. CDR3 nucleotides: TGTGCCAGCAGCAAAGGACAGGGGGCGGATACGCAGTATTTT. The encoded protein is CASSKGQGADTQYF.